The source of this TCR beta chain is a study of T-cell reconstitution after alpha-beta-depleted transplantation in children. Notes on the study in general: About two months after transplant, alpha-beta T cells reportedly came from several hundred expanded graft clones. After transplant, high TCRbeta diversity at day 60 in some patients arose from surviving recipient T cells and thymic progenitors. Once a year had passed after transplant, T-cell counts and diversity came mostly from newly produced T cells.

Unique molecular identifiers tagged the TCRbeta library. MiXCR was run by TCRdb on the PCR reads, yielding one entry per CDR3 protein. The table includes approximately 490,000 distinct CDR3 sequences, about 10% detected once. The table lists this clonotype with a few counts. Its antigen is currently unknown. Germline values: CDR1 LGHDT, CDR2 YNNKEL (reference sequence). This CDR3 is built from 15 residues. V gave up 4 bases and J gave up 4 bases, with 14 bases separating them. The clonotype comes from a child aged 2-15 years with inherited bone marrow failure, due to receive a stem cell transplant. This specimen was PBMCs, taken before TCRalphabeta/CD19-depleted stem cell transplant. The rearrangement links TRBV3-1 to TRBJ2-1, with D tentatively TRBD2 (6 bases). The CDR3 reads CASSRPGRGYNEQFF. The CDR3 region has the DNA TGTGCCAGCAGCCGGCCGGGACGGGGGTACAATGAGCAGTTCTTC.